This T cell receptor beta chain is from a study of response to subunit inactivated influenza vaccine. In TCRdb, the RT-PCR reads were re-called with MiXCR into one record per CDR3 protein. Found here are more than 500,000 distinct CDR3 sequences, approximately 10% of them singletons; the top ten hold 11%. This clonotype was seen a few times. V was cut by 11 bases and J by 5 bases, with 12 bases left in between. Germline CDR1 is MDHEN and CDR2 is SYDVKM. The CDR3 consists of 12 residues. The data also belong to a second study, concerning T cells expressing NK-cell markers. That paper notes: Scientists made TCR beta cDNA using 5'RACE template switching with UMIs. An anti-gamma-delta TCR antibody confined sorting to alpha-beta TCR T cells across several of the experiments. Roughly 1.0-8% of CD8+ T cells in several donors belonged to dominant NKG2C+ clonotypes. In a few donors, dominant clonotypes made up 28.3-60.1% of CD3+CD56-NKG2C+ cells. HCMV specificity was not established for the expanded NKG2C+ T cell clones.

Sequencing used PBMCs from blood, obtained on the day of vaccination. This receptor was taken from a man in his forties or fifties who received an inactivated influenza vaccine. J is TRBJ2-2 and V is TRBV28; TRBD1 might be the D (6 bases). The DNA for the CDR3 is TGTGCCGGCCAACAGGGAACCGGGGAGCTGTTTTTT. This translates into CAGQQGTGELFF.